The present entry profiles one TCR beta chain with its context. The data stem from a study of blood T cell repertoires in COVID-19. At the level of the study: COVID-19 samples from acute and convalescent phases originated in the United States, Italy and Spain.

Authors' processing steps: Quantification of nucleated cells was approximated via reference gene primer amplification. This table comes from immunoSEQ multiplex PCR, and its TCRdb copy is limited to in-frame clones, with some not included. The D gene and trimming were derived from the DNA, and the V and J assignments and clone size from that table. Of some 90,000 clones listed, roughly 88% are singletons. The CDR3 covers 12 residues. V lost 6 bases, J lost 8 bases, and 13 bases lay in between. Germline CDR1 reads MNHEY; CDR2 reads SVGAGI. The TCR comes from a human donor in a cohort sampled during active COVID-19. This chain joins TRBV6-5 and TRBJ1-2, with D possibly TRBD1 on 6 matching bases. Sequenced input: peripheral blood. The CDR3 reads CASSDRTGGYTF. The CDR3 DNA reads TGTGCCAGCAGCGACAGGACGGGCGGCTACACCTTC.